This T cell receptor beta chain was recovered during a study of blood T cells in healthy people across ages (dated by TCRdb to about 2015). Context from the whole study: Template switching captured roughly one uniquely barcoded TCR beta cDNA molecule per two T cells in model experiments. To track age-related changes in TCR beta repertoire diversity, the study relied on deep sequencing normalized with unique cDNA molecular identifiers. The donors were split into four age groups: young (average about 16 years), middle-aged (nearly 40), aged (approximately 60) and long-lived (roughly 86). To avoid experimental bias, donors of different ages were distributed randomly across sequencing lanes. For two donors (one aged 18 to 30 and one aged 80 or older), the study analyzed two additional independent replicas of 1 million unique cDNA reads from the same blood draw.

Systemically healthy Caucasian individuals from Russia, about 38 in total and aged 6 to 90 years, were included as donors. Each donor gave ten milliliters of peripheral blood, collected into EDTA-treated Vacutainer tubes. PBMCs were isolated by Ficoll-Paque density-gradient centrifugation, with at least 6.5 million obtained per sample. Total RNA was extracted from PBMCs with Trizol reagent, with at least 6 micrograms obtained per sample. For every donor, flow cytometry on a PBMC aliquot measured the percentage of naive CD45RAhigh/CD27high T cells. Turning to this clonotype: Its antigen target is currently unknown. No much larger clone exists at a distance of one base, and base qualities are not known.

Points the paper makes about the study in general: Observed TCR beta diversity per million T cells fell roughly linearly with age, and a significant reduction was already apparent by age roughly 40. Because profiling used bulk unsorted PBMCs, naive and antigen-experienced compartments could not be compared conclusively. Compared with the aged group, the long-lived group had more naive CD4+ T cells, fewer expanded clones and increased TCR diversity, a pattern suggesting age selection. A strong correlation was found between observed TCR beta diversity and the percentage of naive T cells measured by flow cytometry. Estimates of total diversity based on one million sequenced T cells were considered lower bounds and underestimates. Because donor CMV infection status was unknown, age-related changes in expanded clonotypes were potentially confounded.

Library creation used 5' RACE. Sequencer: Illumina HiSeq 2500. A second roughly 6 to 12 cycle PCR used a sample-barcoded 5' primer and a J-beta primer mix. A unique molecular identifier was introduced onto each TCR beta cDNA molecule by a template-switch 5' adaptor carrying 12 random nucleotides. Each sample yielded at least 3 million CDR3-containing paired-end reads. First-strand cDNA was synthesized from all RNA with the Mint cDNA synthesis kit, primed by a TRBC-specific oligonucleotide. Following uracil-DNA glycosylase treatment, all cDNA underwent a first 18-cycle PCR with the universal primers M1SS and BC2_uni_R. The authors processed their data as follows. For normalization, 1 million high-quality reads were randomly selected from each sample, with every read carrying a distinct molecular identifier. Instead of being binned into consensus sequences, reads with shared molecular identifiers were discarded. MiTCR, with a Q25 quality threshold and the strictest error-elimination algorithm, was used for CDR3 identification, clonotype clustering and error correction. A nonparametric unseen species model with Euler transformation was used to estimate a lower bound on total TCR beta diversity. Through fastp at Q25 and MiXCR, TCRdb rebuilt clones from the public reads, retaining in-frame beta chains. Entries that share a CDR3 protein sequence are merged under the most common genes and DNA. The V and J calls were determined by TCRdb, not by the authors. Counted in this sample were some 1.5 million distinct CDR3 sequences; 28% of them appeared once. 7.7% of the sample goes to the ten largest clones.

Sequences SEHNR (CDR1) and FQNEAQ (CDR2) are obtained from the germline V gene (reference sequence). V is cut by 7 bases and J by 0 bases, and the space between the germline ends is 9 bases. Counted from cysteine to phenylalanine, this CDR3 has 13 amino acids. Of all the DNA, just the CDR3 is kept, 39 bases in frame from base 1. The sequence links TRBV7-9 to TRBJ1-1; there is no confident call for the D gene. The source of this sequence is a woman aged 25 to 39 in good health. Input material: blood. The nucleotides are TGTGCCAGCATCGTGACGGTGAACACTGAAGCTTTCTTT. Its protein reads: CASIVTVNTEAFF.